Following are 19 T cell receptor beta chains from one sample sequenced in a study of T cells in Graves' hyperthyroidism and ophthalmopathy. RNA transcripts provided the source from which TCR beta CDR3 regions were amplified. TCR CDR3 underwent first-round RT-PCR with the HTBI primer set. Each CDR3 protein gets one entry after TCRdb re-called the multiplex PCR reads with MiXCR. Of about 260,000 distinct CDR3 sequences listed, about 20% are singletons. Input material: blood. These receptors were collected from a man aged 30 to 45 with Graves' ophthalmopathy.

J is TRBJ1-1 and V is TRBV19; TRBD1 agrees at 7 bases. V was pared by 5 bases and J by 2 bases, with 11 bases of the junction left unmatched. Germline values: CDR1 LNHDA, CDR2 SQIVND (reference sequence). This CDR3 spans 16 amino acids. CDR3 loop: CASSPRGLGVNTEAFF. CDR3 coding DNA: TGTGCCAGTAGTCCCAGGGGGTTGGGGGTTAACACTGAAGCTTTCTTT.

This clonotype was counted at least ten times. The chain links TRBV28 to TRBJ1-1, with 11 nucleotides matching TRBD1. Losses at the gene ends were 5 bases for V and 6 bases for J; bases not matched to a gene: 23. Germline CDR1 reads MDHEN; CDR2 reads SYDVKM. This CDR3 is built from 20 residues. The CDR3 here is CASSPVFLSRDRGKGAEAFF. In DNA, the CDR3 is TGTGCCAGCAGTCCCGTATTCCTGAGCCGGGACAGGGGGAAGGGAGCTGAAGCTTTCTTT. Supplemented by reference TRBV28 and TRBJ1-1, the full variable domain reads DVKVTQSSRYLVKRTGEKVFLECVQDMDHENMFWYRQDPGLGLRLIYFSYDVKMKEKGDIPEGYSVSREKKERFSLILESASTNQTSMYLCASSPVFLSRDRGKGAEAFFGQGTRLTVV.

The chain links TRBV5-1 to TRBJ2-1, with 9 positions matching TRBD1. The CDR3 extends over 18 amino acids. Per germline, CDR1 SGHRS and CDR2 YFSETQ. Trimming cost V 4 bases and J 8 bases; bases outside gene matches: 19. For the CDR3, the DNA is TGCGCCAGCAGCCTACTACCTACCGGGACAGGGAAGATGGATGAGCAGTTCTTC. Translating it yields CASSLLPTGTGKMDEQFF.

This sequence joins TRBV28 and TRBJ2-7, with D possibly TRBD2 on 6 matching bases. Germline V gene data show CDR1 as MDHEN and CDR2 as SYDVKM. V was clipped by 4 bases and J by 3 bases, with 7 bases between them. The CDR3 extends over 12 amino acids. CDR3 sequence reads: CASSWRGYEQYF. The CDR3 bases are TGTGCCAGCAGTTGGAGGGGCTACGAGCAGTACTTC.

This clonotype was counted ten times or more. This chain joins TRBV5-6 and TRBJ1-1; 8 bases are a match to TRBD1. The germline CDR1 and CDR2 sequences are SGHDT and YYEEEE. V was clipped by 0 bases and J by 11 bases; unmatched bases: 6. CDR3 length: 13 residues. The CDR3 DNA reads TGTGCCAGCAGCTTGGACAGGGGGAAGTTTGCTTTCTTT. Amino acid sequence: CASSLDRGKFAFF.

This clonotype was picked up a small number of times. The rearrangement joins TRBV6-1 to TRBJ1-6, with D tentatively TRBD1 (6 bases). The germline gives CDR1 MNHNS, CDR2 SASEGT. V dropped 7 bases and J dropped 4 bases, with 11 bases sitting between them. CDR3 length: 14 residues. The CDR3 nucleotides read TGTGCCAGCACCCAGGGGAGGTATAATTCACCCCTCCACTTT. Protein: CASTQGRYNSPLHF.

A note on this clonotype: A read error may explain this, as a much larger clone is one base away. The chain is built from TRBV20-1 and TRBJ1-1; D perhaps matches TRBD1 (5 bases). The CDR3 has 13 amino acids. Germline V gene lookup returns CDR1 DFQATT and CDR2 SNEGSKA (reference sequence). Trimming pared 0 bases from V and 10 bases from J, leaving 15 bases between. CDR3 nucleotide sequence: TGCAGTGCTAGAGATTTCCGACAGAGTGGAGCTTTCTTT. This gives the protein CSARDFRQSGAFF.

V usage is TRBV6-1 and J usage is TRBJ2-1; D ambiguous. Trimming removed 0 bases from V and 9 bases from J, with 6 bases in between. The CDR3 covers 12 residues. Germline-derived CDR1 and CDR2 are MNHNS and SASEGT. Written as DNA, the CDR3 is TGTGCCAGCAGTGAAGCCTATGCTGAGCAGTTCTTC. Translated: CASSEAYAEQFF.

This clonotype has a handful of counts. The chain uses TRBV5-1 and TRBJ1-2; a possible D gene is TRBD1 (5 bases). V was pared by 2 bases and J by 4 bases, with 18 bases between. The CDR3 is made up of 16 amino acids. Germline V gene lookup returns CDR1 SGHRS and CDR2 YFSETQ. CDR3 amino acids: CASSFKGQGWSYGYTF. In DNA, the CDR3 is TGCGCCAGCAGCTTCAAGGGTCAGGGATGGAGCTATGGCTACACCTTC.

This chain uses TRBV28 with TRBJ1-1; D not certain. Looked up from germline, CDR1 is MDHEN and CDR2 is SYDVKM. V shed 2 bases and J shed 4 bases, with 14 bases lying between them. The CDR3 has 15 residues. CDR3: CASSLLPFQVTEAFF. CDR3 DNA sequence: TGTGCCAGCAGTTTACTCCCCTTCCAGGTCACTGAAGCTTTCTTT.

This clonotype was observed many times. V usage is TRBV11-2 and J usage is TRBJ2-2; D unclear. V gave up 6 bases and J gave up 1 base, with 0 bases separating them. The CDR3 contains 11 residues. CDR1 is SGHAT and CDR2 is FQNNGV in the germline V gene. The CDR3 is CASRNTGELFF. The CDR3 region has the DNA TGTGCCAGCAGGAACACCGGGGAGCTGTTTTTT.

In its sample, this clonotype was seen a few times. The rearrangement links TRBV20-1 to TRBJ2-1; TRBD1 is a possible D gene (6 bases). V was trimmed by 6 bases and J by 10 bases, leaving 16 bases between them. The CDR3 contains 12 residues. The germline V gene encodes CDR1 DFQATT and CDR2 SNEGSKA (reference sequence). DNA for the CDR3: TGCAGTGCCCCTACAGGGTCCCGCGAGCAGTTCTTC. Its translation: CSAPTGSREQFF.

The chain links TRBV5-1 to TRBJ2-6; D is ambiguous. The V end lost 2 bases, the J end lost 2 bases, and 8 bases lay between the germline ends. The germline CDR1 and CDR2 sequences are SGHRS and YFSETQ. The CDR3 extends over 15 amino acids. CDR3 amino acids: CASSFMGPGANVLTF. DNA of the CDR3: TGCGCCAGCAGCTTCATGGGCCCTGGGGCCAACGTCCTGACTTTC. Drawing the rest from reference TRBV5-1 and TRBJ2-6, the complete variable domain is KAGVTQTPRYLIKTRGQQVTLSCSPISGHRSVSWYQQTPGQGLQFLFEYFSETQRNKGNFPGRFSGRQFSNSRSEMNVSTLELGDSALYLCASSFMGPGANVLTFGAGSRLTVL.

The chain joins TRBV2 to TRBJ1-2, with D hard to call. Trimming took 6 bases from V and 3 from J, leaving 14 bases between them. There are 14 residues in the CDR3. The V gene's germline CDR1 is SNHLY and CDR2 FYNNEI. CDR3 in amino acids: CASRDRVYDYGYTF. The CDR3 DNA follows: TGTGCCAGCAGGGACCGTGTGTACGACTATGGCTACACCTTC.

Worth noting for this clonotype: One end of the junction fails to match germline, which may point to a read error. V and J are TRBV19 and TRBJ1-1; no firm D call. Looked up from germline, CDR1 is LNHDA and CDR2 is SQIVND (reference sequence). The CDR3 totals 12 residues. This CDR3 is CASRLDYTEASF. CDR3 nucleotide sequence: TGTGCCAGTAGGCTCGACTACACTGAAGCTTCCTTT.

This clonotype was counted between two and nine times. This chain connects TRBV5-1 to TRBJ2-5; possibly TRBD1 for D (7 bases). This CDR3 contains 15 residues. From germline, CDR1 is SGHRS and CDR2 YFSETQ. V dropped 0 bases and J dropped 4 bases, with 13 bases sitting between them. The CDR3, as DNA: TGCGCCAGCAGCTTGGCGGAGGGGGCAGGAGAGACCCAGTACTTC. Its translation is CASSLAEGAGETQYF. Drawing the rest from reference TRBV5-1 and TRBJ2-5, the complete variable domain is KAGVTQTPRYLIKTRGQQVTLSCSPISGHRSVSWYQQTPGQGLQFLFEYFSETQRNKGNFPGRFSGRQFSNSRSEMNVSTLELGDSALYLCASSLAEGAGETQYFGPGTRLLVL.

This clonotype was counted many times. This chain uses TRBV10-3 with TRBJ1-6; D is unclear. The CDR3 is 14 amino acids. The V end lost 0 bases, the J end lost 7 bases, and 7 bases lay between the germline ends. Germline CDR1 and CDR2: ENHRY and SYGVKD. CDR3 residues: CAISESNSNSPLHF. CDR3 nucleotide sequence: TGTGCCATCAGTGAGTCGAACAGCAATTCACCCCTCCACTTT.

This clonotype was observed at least ten times. The V gene is TRBV2, the J gene TRBJ2-1; TRBD1 matches at 7 bases. This CDR3 is 14 amino acids long. Germline V gene sequence: CDR1 SNHLY, CDR2 FYNNEI. The J segment lost 8 bases and the V segment lost 4 bases, leaving 8 bases of the junction unmatched. CDR3 coding DNA: TGTGCCAGCAGTGCACAGGGGATGAATGATGAGCAGTTCTTC. The encoded protein is CASSAQGMNDEQFF.

This clonotype was observed a few times. CDR3 in DNA: TGTGCCAGCAGTACAGATGGACTAGCGGGAGCTGGTGAGCAGTTCTTC. Residues: CASSTDGLAGAGEQFF. The rearrangement links TRBV11-2 to TRBJ2-1, with 13 bases aligning to TRBD2. The trim removed 6 bases at V and 9 bases at J, leaving 11 bases unmatched. The germline CDR1 and CDR2 sequences are SGHAT and FQNNGV. The CDR3 is 16 amino acids.